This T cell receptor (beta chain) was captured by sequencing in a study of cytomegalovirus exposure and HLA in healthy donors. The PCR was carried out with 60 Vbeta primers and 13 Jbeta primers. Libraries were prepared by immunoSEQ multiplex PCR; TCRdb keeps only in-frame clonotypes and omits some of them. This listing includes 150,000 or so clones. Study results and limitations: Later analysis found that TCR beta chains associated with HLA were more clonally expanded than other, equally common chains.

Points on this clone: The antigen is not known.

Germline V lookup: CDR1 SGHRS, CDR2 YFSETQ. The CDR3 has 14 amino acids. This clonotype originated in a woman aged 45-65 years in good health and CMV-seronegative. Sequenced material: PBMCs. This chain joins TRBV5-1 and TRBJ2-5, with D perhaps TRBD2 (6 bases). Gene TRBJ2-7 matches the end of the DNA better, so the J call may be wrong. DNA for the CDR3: TGCGCCAGCAGCCGAGAGGCGGGATTAGACGAGCAGTACTTC. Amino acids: CASSREAGLDEQYF.